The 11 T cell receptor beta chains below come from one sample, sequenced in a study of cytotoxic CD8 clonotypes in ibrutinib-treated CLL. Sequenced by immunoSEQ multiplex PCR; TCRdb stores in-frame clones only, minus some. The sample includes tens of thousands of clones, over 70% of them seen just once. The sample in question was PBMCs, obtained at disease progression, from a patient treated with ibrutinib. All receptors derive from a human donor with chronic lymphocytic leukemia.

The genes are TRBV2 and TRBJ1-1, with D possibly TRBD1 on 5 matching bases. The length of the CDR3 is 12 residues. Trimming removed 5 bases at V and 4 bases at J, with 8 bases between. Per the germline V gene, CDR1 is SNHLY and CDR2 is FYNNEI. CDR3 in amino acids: CASSTGGTEAFF. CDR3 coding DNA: TGTGCCAGCAGTACGGGGGGCACTGAAGCTTTCTTT.

CDR3 in amino acids: CASSRSGAGGELFF. In DNA form, the CDR3 reads TGTGCCAGCAGCCGGTCCGGGGCGGGCGGGGAGCTGTTTTTT. The chain employs TRBV7-8 and TRBJ2-2; D may match TRBD1 or TRBD2 (5 bases each). V shed 5 bases and J shed 7 bases, with 14 bases lying between them. The CDR3 consists of 14 residues. CDR1 is SGHVS, CDR2 FQNEAQ, per germline. The full variable domain, completed using reference TRBV7-8 and TRBJ2-2, is GAGVSQSPRYKVAKRGQDVALRCDPISGHVSLFWYQQALGQGPEFLTYFQNEAQLDKSGLPSDRFFAERPEGSVSTLKIQRTQQEDSAVYLCASSRSGAGGELFFGEGSRLTVL.

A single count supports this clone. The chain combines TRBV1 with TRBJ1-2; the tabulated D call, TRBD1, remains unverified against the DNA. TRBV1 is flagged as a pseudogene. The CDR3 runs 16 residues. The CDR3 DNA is TGCACCAGCAGCCTAATTGACAGGGGGTGTAGGGGTGGCTACACCTTC. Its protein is CTSSLIDRGCRGGYTF.

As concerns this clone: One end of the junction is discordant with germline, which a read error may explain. The CDR3 region is CASSGNLGTGNAEAFF. The CDR3 bases are TGTGCCAGCAGTGGAAACCTTGGGACAGGGAACGCTGAAGCTTTCTTT. The chain joins TRBV6-1 to TRBJ1-1, with 9 bases aligning to TRBD1. Germline V gene data show CDR1 as MNHNS and CDR2 as SASEGT. CDR3 size: 16 residues.

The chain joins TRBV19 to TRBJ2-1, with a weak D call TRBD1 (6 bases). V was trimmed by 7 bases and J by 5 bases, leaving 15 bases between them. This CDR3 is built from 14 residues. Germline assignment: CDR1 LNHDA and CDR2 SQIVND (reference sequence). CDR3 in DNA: TGTGCCAGTACCCTCATTACAGGGCACAATGAGCAGTTCTTC. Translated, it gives CASTLITGHNEQFF.

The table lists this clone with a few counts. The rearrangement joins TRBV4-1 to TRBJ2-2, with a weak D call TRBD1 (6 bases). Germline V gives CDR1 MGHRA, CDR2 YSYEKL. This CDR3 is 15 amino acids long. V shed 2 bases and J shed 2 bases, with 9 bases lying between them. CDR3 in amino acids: CASSQRDINTGELFF. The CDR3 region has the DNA TGCGCCAGCAGCCAACGGGACATTAACACCGGGGAGCTGTTTTTT.

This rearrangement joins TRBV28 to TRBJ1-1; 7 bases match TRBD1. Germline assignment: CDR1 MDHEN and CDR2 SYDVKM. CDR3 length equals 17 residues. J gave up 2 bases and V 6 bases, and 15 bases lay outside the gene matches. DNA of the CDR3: TGTGCCAGCAGCTCCAGATCGCGGACAGGTAATAACACTGAAGCTTTCTTT. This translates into CASSSRSRTGNNTEAFF.

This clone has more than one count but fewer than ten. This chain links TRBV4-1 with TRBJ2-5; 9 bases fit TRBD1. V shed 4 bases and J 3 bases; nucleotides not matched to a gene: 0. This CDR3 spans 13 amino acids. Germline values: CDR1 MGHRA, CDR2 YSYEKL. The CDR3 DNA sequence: TGCGCCAGCAGCCGGGACAGGGAAGAGACCCAGTACTTC. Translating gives CASSRDREETQYF.

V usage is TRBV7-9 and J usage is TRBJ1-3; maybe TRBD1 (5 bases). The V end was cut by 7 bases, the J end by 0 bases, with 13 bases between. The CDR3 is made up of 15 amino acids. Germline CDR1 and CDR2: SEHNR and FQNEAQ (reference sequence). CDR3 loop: CASTRDVSSGNTIYF. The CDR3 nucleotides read TGTGCCAGCACCCGGGACGTGAGCTCTGGAAACACCATATATTTT.

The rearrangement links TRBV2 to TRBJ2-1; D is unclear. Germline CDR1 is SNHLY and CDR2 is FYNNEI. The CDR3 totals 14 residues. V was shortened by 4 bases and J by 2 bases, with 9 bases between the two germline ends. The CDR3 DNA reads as TGTGCCAGCAGTGCCACACTAACCTACAATGAGCAGTTCTTC. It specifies CASSATLTYNEQFF. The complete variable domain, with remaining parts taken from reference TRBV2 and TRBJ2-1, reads EPEVTQTPSHQVTQMGQEVILRCVPISNHLYFYWYRQILGQKVEFLVSFYNNEISEKSEIFDDQFSVERPDGSNFTLKIRSTKLEDSAMYFCASSATLTYNEQFFGPGTRLTVL.

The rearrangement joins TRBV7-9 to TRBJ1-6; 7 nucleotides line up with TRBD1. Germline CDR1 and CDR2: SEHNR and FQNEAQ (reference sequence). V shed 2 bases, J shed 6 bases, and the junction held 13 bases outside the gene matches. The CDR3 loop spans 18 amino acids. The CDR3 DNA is TGTGCCAGCAGCTTACCCCCCGGTACAGGGGCCTTTAATTCACCCCTCCACTTT. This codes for CASSLPPGTGAFNSPLHF.